A selection of T cell receptor beta chains follows, all from one sample in a study of T cell responses to AZD1222 COVID-19 vaccine. Repertoires were generated with immunoSEQ multiplex PCR, while TCRdb's copy carries only in-frame clones and drops some. The sample includes approximately 120,000 clones, about 88% of them seen just once. Sequenced material: peripheral blood, taken on day 0 of AZD1222 vaccination. Every receptor here comes from an adult in good health. The CDR3 runs from the conserved cysteine through the conserved F or W. The order of the fields is CDR3 DNA, CDR3 protein, D gene, CDR3 length, J gene, clone size, V gene. The D gene is left open where the match is weak. Clone sizes are given selectively: once, few, many, or a class where the clone is expanded.

cdr3_nt: TGTGCCAGCAGCCCTCGAAGCGGAGCCTCTAGCGGGAGTAGAGGCACAGATACGCAGTATTTT; cdr3_aa: CASSPRSGASSGSRGTDTQYF; d_call: TRBD2; cdr3_length: 21; j_call: TRBJ2-3; clone_size: -; v_call: TRBV9
cdr3_nt: TGTGCCAGTAGTGTAACACAGGGGGGGTGGCCCGGGGAGCTGTTTTTT; cdr3_aa: CASSVTQGGWPGELFF; d_call: -; cdr3_length: 16; j_call: TRBJ2-2; clone_size: few; v_call: TRBV19
cdr3_nt: TGTGCCACCAGCAGACAGGGATCCCAGCCCCAGCATTTT; cdr3_aa: CATSRQGSQPQHF; d_call: TRBD1; cdr3_length: 13; j_call: TRBJ1-5; clone_size: -; v_call: TRBV24-1
cdr3_nt: TGCGCCAGCAGCTTGGGTGATACCTACTATGGCTACACCTTC; cdr3_aa: CASSLGDTYYGYTF; d_call: -; cdr3_length: 14; j_call: TRBJ1-2; clone_size: -; v_call: TRBV5-1
cdr3_nt: TGTGCCAGCAGCCAAGCTAGCAATGAGCAGTTCTTC; cdr3_aa: CASSQASNEQFF; d_call: -; cdr3_length: 12; j_call: TRBJ2-1; clone_size: -; v_call: TRBV6-5
cdr3_nt: TGTGCCACCAGTGAAACCGGACTAGCGGGAGAGACCCAGTACTTC; cdr3_aa: CATSETGLAGETQYF; d_call: TRBD2; cdr3_length: 15; j_call: TRBJ2-5; clone_size: -; v_call: TRBV24-1
cdr3_nt: TGTGCCAGCAGTCCTCGGGACAGCGATAGCTCTGGAAACACCATATATTTT; cdr3_aa: CASSPRDSDSSGNTIYF; d_call: TRBD1; cdr3_length: 17; j_call: TRBJ1-3; clone_size: -; v_call: TRBV27
cdr3_nt: TGTGCCAGCAGCCCCCGTGTAGCTAGTGAGCAGTTCTTC; cdr3_aa: CASSPRVASEQFF; d_call: -; cdr3_length: 13; j_call: TRBJ2-1; clone_size: -; v_call: TRBV11-3
cdr3_nt: TGTGCCAGTAGTATCTGGAGACCCGGTACGGGGTACAATGAGCAGTTCTTC; cdr3_aa: CASSIWRPGTGYNEQFF; d_call: -; cdr3_length: 17; j_call: TRBJ2-1; clone_size: few; v_call: TRBV19
cdr3_nt: TGCGCCAGCAGCTGGGGGGCGTCTAATGAAAAACTGTTTTTT; cdr3_aa: CASSWGASNEKLFF; d_call: -; cdr3_length: 14; j_call: TRBJ1-4; clone_size: -; v_call: TRBV5-1
cdr3_nt: TGTGCCAGCAGCTCTGGGCGGGACACTCGCAATCAGCCCCAGCATTTT; cdr3_aa: CASSSGRDTRNQPQHF; d_call: -; cdr3_length: 16; j_call: TRBJ1-5; clone_size: once; v_call: TRBV5-6